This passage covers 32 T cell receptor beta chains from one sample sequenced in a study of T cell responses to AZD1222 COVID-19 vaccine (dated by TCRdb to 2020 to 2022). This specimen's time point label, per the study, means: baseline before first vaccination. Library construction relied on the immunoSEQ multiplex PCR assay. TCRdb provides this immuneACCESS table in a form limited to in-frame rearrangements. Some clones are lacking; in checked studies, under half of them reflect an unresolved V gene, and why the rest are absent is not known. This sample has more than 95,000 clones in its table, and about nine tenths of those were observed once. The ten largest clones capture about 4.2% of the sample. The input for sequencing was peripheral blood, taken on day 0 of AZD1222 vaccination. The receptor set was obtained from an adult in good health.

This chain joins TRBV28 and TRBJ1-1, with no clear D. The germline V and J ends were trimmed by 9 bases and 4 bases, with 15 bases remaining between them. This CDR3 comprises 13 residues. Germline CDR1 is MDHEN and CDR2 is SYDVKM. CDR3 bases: TGTGCCAGTCTTGGAAGTTCGGGCACTGAAGCTTTCTTT. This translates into CASLGSSGTEAFF.

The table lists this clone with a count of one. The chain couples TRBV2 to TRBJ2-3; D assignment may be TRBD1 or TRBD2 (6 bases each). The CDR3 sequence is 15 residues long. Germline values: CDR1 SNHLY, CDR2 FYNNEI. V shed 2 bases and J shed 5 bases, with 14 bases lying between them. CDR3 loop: CASSEWGAGVDTQYF. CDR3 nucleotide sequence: TGTGCCAGCAGTGAATGGGGGGCCGGTGTAGATACGCAGTATTTT.

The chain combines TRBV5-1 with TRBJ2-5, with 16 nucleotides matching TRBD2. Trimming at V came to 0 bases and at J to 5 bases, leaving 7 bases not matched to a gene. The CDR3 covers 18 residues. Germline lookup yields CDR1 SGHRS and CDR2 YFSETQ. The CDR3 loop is CASSLAPPGLAGGETQYF. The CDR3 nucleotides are TGCGCCAGCAGCTTGGCCCCGCCGGGACTAGCGGGGGGGGAGACCCAGTACTTC.

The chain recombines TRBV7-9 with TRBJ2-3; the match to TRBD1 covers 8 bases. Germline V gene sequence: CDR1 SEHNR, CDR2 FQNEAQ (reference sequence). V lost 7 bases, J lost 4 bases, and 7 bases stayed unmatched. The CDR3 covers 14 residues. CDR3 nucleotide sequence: TGTGCCAGCACCCTCCGACAGGGGCCAGATACGCAGTATTTT. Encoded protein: CASTLRQGPDTQYF.

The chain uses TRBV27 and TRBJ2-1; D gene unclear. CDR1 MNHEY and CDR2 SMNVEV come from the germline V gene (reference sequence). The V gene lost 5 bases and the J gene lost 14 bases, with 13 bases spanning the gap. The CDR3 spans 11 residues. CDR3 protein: CASSGIAGKFF. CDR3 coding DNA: TGTGCCAGCAGTGGTATAGCTGGGAAGTTCTTC.

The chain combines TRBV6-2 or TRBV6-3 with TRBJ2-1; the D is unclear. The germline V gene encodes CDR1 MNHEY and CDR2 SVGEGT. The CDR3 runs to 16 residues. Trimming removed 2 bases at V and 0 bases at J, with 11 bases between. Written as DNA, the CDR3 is TGTGCCAGCAGTTACCGTCCGTCCTCCTCCTACAATGAGCAGTTCTTC. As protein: CASSYRPSSSYNEQFF.

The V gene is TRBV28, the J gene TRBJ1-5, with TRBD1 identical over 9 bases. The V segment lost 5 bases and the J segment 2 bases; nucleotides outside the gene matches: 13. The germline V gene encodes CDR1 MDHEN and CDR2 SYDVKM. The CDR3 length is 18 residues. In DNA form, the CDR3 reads TGTGCCAGCAGTGGGGACAGGGATCTTGTGGTAGGCAATCAGCCCCAGCATTTT. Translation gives CASSGDRDLVVGNQPQHF. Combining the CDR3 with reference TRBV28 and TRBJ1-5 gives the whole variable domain DVKVTQSSRYLVKRTGEKVFLECVQDMDHENMFWYRQDPGLGLRLIYFSYDVKMKEKGDIPEGYSVSREKKERFSLILESASTNQTSMYLCASSGDRDLVVGNQPQHFGDGTRLSIL.

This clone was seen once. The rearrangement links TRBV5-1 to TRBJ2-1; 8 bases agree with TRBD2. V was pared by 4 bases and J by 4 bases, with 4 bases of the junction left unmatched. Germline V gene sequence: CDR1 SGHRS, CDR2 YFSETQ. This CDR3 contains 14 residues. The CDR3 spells CASSPGTSYNEQFF. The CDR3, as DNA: TGCGCCAGCAGCCCTGGGACTAGTTACAATGAGCAGTTCTTC.

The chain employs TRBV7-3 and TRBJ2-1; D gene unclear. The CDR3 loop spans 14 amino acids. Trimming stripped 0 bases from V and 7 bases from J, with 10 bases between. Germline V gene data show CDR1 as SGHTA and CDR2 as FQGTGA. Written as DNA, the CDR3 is TGTGCCAGCAGCTTAACAGGGTCTCGTAATGAGCAGTTCTTC. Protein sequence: CASSLTGSRNEQFF.

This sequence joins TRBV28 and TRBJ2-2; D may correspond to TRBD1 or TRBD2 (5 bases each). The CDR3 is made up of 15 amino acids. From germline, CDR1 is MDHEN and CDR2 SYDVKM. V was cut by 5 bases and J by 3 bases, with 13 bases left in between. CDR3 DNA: TGTGCCAGCAGTACCCGGGACCGCCACACCGGGGAGCTGTTTTTT. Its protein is CASSTRDRHTGELFF.

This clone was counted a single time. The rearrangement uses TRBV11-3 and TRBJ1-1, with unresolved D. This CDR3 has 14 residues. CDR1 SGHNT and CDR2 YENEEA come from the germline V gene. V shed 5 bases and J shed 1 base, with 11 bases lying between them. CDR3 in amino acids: CASSRLTANTEAFF. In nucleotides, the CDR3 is TGTGCCAGCAGCCGTCTTACAGCGAACACTGAAGCTTTCTTT.

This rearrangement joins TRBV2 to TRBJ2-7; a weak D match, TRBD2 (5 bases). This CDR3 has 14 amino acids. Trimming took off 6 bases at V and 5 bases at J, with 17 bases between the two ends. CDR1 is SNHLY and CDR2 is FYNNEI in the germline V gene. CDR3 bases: TGTGCCAGCAGCCCAATTCCAACGAGGGACGAGCAGTACTTC. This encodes CASSPIPTRDEQYF.

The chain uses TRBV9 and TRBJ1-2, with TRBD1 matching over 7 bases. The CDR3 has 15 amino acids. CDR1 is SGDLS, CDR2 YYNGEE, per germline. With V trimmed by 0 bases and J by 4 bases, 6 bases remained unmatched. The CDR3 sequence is CASSVARGGGYGYTF. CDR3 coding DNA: TGTGCCAGCAGCGTAGCCAGGGGGGGAGGCTATGGCTACACCTTC.

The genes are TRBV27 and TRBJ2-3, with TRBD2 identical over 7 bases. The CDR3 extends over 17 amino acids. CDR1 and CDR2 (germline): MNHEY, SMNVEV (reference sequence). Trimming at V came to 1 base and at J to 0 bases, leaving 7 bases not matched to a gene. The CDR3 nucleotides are TGTGCCAGCAGTTTATACCCCCTAGCGGCTAGCACAGATACGCAGTATTTT. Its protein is CASSLYPLAASTDTQYF.

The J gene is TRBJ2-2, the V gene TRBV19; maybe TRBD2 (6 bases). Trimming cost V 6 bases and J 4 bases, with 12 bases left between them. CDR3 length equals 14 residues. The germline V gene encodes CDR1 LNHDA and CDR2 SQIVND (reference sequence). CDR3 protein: CASSPTRSTGELFF. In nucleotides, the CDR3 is TGTGCCAGTAGCCCGACTAGATCCACCGGGGAGCTGTTTTTT.

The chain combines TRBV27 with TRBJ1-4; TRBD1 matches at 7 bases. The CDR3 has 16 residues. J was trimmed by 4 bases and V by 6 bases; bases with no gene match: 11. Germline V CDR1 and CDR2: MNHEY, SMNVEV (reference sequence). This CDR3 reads CASRRKDRAFNEKLFF. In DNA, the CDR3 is TGTGCCAGCAGAAGAAAAGACAGGGCATTTAATGAAAAACTGTTTTTT.

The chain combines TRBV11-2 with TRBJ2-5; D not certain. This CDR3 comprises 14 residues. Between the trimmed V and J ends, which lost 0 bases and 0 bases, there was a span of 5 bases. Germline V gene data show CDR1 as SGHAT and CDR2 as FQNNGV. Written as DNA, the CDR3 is TGTGCCAGCAGCTTAGAGGTGTACCAAGAGACCCAGTACTTC. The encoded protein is CASSLEVYQETQYF. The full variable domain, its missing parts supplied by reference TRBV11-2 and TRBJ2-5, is EAGVAQSPRYKIIEKRQSVAFWCNPISGHATLYWYQQILGQGPKLLIQFQNNGVVDDSQLPKDRFSAERLKGVDSTLKIQPAKLEDSAVYLCASSLEVYQETQYFGPGTRLLVL.

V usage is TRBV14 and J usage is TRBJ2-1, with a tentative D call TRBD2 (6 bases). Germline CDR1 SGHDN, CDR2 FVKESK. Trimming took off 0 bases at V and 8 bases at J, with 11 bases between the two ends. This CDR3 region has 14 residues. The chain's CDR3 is CASSQDMGLYEQFF. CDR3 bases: TGTGCCAGCAGCCAAGATATGGGACTTTATGAGCAGTTCTTC. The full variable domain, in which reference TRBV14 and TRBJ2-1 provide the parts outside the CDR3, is EAGVTQFPSHSVIEKGQTVTLRCDPISGHDNLYWYRRVMGKEIKFLLHFVKESKQDESGMPNNRFLAERTGGTYSTLKVQPAELEDSGVYFCASSQDMGLYEQFFGPGTRLTVL.

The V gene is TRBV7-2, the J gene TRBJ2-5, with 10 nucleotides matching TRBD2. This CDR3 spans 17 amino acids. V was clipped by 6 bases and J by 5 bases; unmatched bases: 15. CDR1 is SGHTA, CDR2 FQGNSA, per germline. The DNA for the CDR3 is TGTGCCAGCAGTGGGAGTCGGAGCGGGGGGGCTGGGGAGACCCAGTACTTC. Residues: CASSGSRSGGAGETQYF.

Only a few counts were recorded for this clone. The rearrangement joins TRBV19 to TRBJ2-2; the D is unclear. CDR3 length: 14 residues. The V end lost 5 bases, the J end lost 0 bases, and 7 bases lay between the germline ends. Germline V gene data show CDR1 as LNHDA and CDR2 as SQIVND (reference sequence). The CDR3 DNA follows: TGTGCCAGTAGTCCCACAGCGAACACCGGGGAGCTGTTTTTT. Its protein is CASSPTANTGELFF.

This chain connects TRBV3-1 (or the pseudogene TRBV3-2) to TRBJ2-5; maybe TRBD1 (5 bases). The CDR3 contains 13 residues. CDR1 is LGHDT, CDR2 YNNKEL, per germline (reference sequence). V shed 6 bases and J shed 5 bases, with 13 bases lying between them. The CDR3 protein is CASSKGVVETQYF. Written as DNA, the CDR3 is TGTGCCAGCAGTAAAGGGGTTGTGGAGACCCAGTACTTC.

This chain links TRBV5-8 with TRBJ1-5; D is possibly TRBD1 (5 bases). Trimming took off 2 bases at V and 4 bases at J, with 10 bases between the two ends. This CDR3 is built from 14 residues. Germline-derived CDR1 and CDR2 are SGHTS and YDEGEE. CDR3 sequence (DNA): TGTGCCAGCAGCTTCTCAGGGAAGAATCAGCCCCAGCATTTT. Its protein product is CASSFSGKNQPQHF. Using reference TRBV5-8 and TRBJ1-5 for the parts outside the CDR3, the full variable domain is EAGVTQSPTHLIKTRGQQATLRCSPISGHTSVYWYQQALGLGLQFLLWYDEGEERNRGNFPPRFSGRQFPNYSSELNVNALELEDSALYLCASSFSGKNQPQHFGDGTRLSIL.

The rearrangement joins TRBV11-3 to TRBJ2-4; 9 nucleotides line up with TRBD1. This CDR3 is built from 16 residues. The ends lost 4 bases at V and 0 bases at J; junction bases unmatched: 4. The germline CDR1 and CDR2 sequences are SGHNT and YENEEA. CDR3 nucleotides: TGTGCCAGCAGCTCAGACAGGGGGTTAGCCAAAAACATTCAGTACTTC. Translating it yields CASSSDRGLAKNIQYF.

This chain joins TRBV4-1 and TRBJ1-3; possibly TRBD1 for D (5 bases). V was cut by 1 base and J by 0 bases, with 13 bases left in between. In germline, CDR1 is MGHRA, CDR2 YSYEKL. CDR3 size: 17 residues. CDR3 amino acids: CASSQGGFGGSGNTIYF. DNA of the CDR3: TGCGCCAGCAGCCAAGGGGGTTTCGGGGGCTCTGGAAACACCATATATTTT.

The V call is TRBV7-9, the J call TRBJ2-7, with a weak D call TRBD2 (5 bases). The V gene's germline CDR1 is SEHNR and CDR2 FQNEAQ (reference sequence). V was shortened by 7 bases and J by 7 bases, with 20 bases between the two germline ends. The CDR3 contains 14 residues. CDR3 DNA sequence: TGTGCCAGCACCCTATCCGGCATATCGGGGGAGCAGTACTTC. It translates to CASTLSGISGEQYF.

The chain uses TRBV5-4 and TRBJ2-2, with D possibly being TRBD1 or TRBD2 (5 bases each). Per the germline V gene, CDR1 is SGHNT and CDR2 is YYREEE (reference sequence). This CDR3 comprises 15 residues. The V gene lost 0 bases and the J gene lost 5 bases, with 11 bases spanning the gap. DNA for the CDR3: TGTGCCAGCAGCTTGGACCCAGGGAGAACCGGGGAGCTGTTTTTT. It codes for CASSLDPGRTGELFF.

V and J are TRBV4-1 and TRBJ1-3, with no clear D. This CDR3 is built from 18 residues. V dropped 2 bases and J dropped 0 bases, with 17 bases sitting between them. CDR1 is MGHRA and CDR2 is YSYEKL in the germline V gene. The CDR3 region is CASSQLPEGEPSGNTIYF. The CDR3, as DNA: TGCGCCAGCAGCCAATTACCCGAGGGTGAGCCCTCTGGAAACACCATATATTTT.

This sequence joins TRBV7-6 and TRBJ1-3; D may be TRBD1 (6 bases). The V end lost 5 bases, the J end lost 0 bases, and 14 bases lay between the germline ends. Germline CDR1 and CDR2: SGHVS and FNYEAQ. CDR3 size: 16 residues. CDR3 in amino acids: CASSQGGHLSGNTIYF. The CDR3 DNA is TGTGCCAGCAGCCAAGGGGGACACCTCTCTGGAAACACCATATATTTT.

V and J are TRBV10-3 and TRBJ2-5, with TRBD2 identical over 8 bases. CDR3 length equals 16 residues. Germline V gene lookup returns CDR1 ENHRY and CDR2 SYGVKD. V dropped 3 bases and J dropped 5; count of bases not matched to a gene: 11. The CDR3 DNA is TGTGCCATCAGTGACTCGCGGGGGGCCTCCGGGGAGACCCAGTACTTC. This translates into CAISDSRGASGETQYF.

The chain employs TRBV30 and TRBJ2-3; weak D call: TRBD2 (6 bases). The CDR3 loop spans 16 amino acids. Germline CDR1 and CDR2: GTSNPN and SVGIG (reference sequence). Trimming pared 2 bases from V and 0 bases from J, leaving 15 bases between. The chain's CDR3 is CAWSRGVGGSTDTQYF. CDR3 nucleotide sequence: TGTGCCTGGAGTAGGGGAGTGGGGGGTAGCACAGATACGCAGTATTTT. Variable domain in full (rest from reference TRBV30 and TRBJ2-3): SQTIHQWPATLVQPVGSPLSLECTVEGTSNPNLYWYRQAAGRGLQLLFYSVGIGQISSEVPQNLSASRPQDRQFILSSKKLLLSDSGFYLCAWSRGVGGSTDTQYFGPGTRLTVL.

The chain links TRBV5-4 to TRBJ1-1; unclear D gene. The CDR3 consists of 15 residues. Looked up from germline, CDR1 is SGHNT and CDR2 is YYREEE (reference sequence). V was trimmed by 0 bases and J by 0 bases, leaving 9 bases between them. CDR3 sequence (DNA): TGTGCCAGCAGCTTGGACAGACTCATGAACACTGAAGCTTTCTTT. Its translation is CASSLDRLMNTEAFF.

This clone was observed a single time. CDR3 DNA: TGTGCCAGCAGCTCTTTAAGAAGGTCAGATACGCAGTATTTT. Its protein product is CASSSLRRSDTQYF. The rearrangement uses TRBV11-3 and TRBJ2-3; D is unresolved. From germline, CDR1 is SGHNT and CDR2 YENEEA. Trimming took 4 bases from V and 4 from J, leaving 12 bases between them. The CDR3 is made up of 14 amino acids.